This TCR beta chain is drawn from a study of blood T cell repertoires in COVID-19. Overall study context: Italy, Spain and the United States were the sources of the convalescent and acute COVID-19 samples. PBMCs, B-cell-depleted T cells, or T cells were the source of the cDNA or gDNA that made up the material.

In the original workflow: From reference gene primer amplification, estimates of nucleated cell counts were derived. TCRdb keeps only in-frame clones here, not all; method: immunoSEQ multiplex PCR. V and J calls and clone size are given by that table; D and trimming were obtained from the DNA. The table records 140,000 to 150,000 clones, more than 80% of them present only once. The sample consisted of peripheral blood. This clonotype was obtained from a human donor in a cohort sampled during active COVID-19.

CDR3 residues: CASSERGGGPEQFF. Written as DNA, the CDR3 is TGTGCCAGCAGTGAGCGGGGGGGAGGGCCTGAGCAGTTCTTC. The chain links TRBV6-1 to TRBJ2-1, with 9 bases aligning to TRBD2. The germline CDR1 and CDR2 sequences are MNHNS and SASEGT. This CDR3 has 14 residues. V was clipped by 3 bases and J by 9 bases; unmatched bases: 6.